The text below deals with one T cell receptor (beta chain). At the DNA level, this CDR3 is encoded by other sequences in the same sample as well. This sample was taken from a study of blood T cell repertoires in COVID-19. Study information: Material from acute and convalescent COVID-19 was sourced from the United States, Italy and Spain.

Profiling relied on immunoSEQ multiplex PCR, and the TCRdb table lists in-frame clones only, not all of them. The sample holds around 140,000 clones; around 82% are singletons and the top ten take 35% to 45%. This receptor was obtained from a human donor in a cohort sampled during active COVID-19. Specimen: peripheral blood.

CDR3: CASSLVAGVYNEQFF. CDR3 in DNA: TGTGCCAGCAGCTTAGTAGCGGGGGTCTACAATGAGCAGTTCTTC. The gene calls are TRBV11-3 and TRBJ2-1; 9 nucleotides line up with TRBD2. Germline CDR1 and CDR2: SGHNT and YENEEA. Trimming at V came to 1 base and at J to 3 bases, leaving 1 base not matched to a gene. There are 15 residues in the CDR3.